The rows below give T cell receptor beta chains drawn from one sample of a study of breast tumors, draining lymph nodes, adjacent tissues. TCRdb processed the multiplex PCR reads anew with MiXCR; each CDR3 protein has one entry. This table has about 200,000 distinct CDR3 sequences, around 34% appearing once. Specimen: axillary lymph node tissue. Every receptor here comes from a female donor with breast cancer. Some clones in this sample may be carry-over from other donors' samples. The CDR3 runs from the conserved cysteine through the conserved F or W. A D gene is named only where the DNA matches it firmly. Clone size, where shown, is once, few, many, or a class for clones that have expanded.

J | D | V | size | CDR3 | DNA
TRBJ2-1 | TRBD2 | TRBV11-3 | - | CASSPLGGIVYNEQFF | TGTGCCAGCAGCCCATTGGGAGGGATCGTTTACAATGAGCAGTTCTTC
TRBJ1-4 | TRBD1 | TRBV7-9 | - | CASSSQGATNEKLFF | TGTGCCAGCAGCTCCCAGGGGGCAACTAATGAAAAACTGTTTTTT
TRBJ2-4 | - | TRBV9 | few | CASSQGGGKNIQYF | TGTGCCAGCAGCCAAGGGGGGGGCAAAAACATTCAGTACTTC
TRBJ2-5 | TRBD2 | TRBV20-1 | many | CSARDWVGLAGGRMETQYF | TGCAGTGCTAGAGATTGGGTAGGGCTAGCGGGAGGGCGAATGGAGACCCAGTACTTC
TRBJ2-2 | - | TRBV9 | many | CASSVAVRTGELFF | TGTGCCAGCAGCGTAGCCGTGCGCACCGGGGAGCTGTTTTTT
TRBJ1-6 | - | TRBV20-1 | many | CSAPDRDSPLHF | TGCAGTGCCCCGGACAGAGATTCACCCCTCCACTTT
TRBJ1-6 | TRBD1 | TRBV7-2 | - | CASSASGTGTPPLHF | TGTGCCAGCAGCGCTTCCGGGACAGGGACCCCACCCCTCCACTTT
TRBJ2-6 | TRBD1 | TRBV7-2 | - | CASSLGQGAIWANVLTF | TGTGCCAGCAGCCTGGGACAGGGGGCTATCTGGGCCAACGTCCTGACTTTC
TRBJ2-7 | - | TRBV10-2 | many | CASSEWDEQYF | TGCGCCAGCAGTGAGTGGGACGAGCAGTACTTC
TRBJ2-6 | - | TRBV6-6 | - | CASSYRGGANVLTF | TGTGCCAGCAGTTACAGGGGCGGGGCCAACGTCCTGACTTTC
TRBJ1-2 | - | TRBV7-2 | many | CASSLDRGSRGYTF | TGTGCCAGCAGCTTAGATAGGGGTTCCCGTGGCTACACCTTC
TRBJ2-7 | - | TRBV6-1 | many | CASERTAHPNYEQYF | TGTGCCAGTGAACGGACAGCGCACCCGAACTACGAGCAGTACTTC
TRBJ1-5 | - | TRBV4-1 | few | CASSRAVGSKAQPQHF | TGCGCCAGCAGCCGAGCAGTGGGGTCCAAAGCTCAGCCCCAGCATTTT
TRBJ1-2 | TRBD1 | TRBV19 | - | CASKGAGGKANYGYTF | TGTGCCAGTAAAGGGGCAGGGGGCAAAGCTAACTATGGCTACACCTTC
TRBJ1-6 | TRBD1 | TRBV7-3 | many | CASSLIGGFRSNSPLHF | TGTGCCAGCAGCTTAATAGGGGGCTTTAGATCGAATTCACCCCTCCACTTT
TRBJ1-6 | - | TRBV4-1 | - | CASSQDGQYRSPLHF | TGCGCCAGCAGCCAAGATGGACAGTATCGTTCACCCCTCCACTTT
TRBJ1-4 | - | TRBV25-1 | many | CASSDGVPREKLFF | TGTGCCAGCAGTGATGGGGTCCCTAGGGAAAAACTGTTTTTT
TRBJ2-5 | TRBD2 | TRBV6-1 | many | CASSAGGPWETQYF | TGTGCCAGCAGTGCGGGGGGGCCTTGGGAGACCCAGTACTTC
TRBJ1-2 | - | TRBV20-1 | many | CSASHTNYGYTF | TGCAGTGCTAGTCACACTAACTATGGCTACACCTTC
TRBJ1-5 | - | TRBV25-1 | - | CARTRSGGTQPQHF | TGTGCTAGAACTCGTTCGGGGGGTACTCAGCCCCAGCATTTT
TRBJ2-1 | TRBD1 | TRBV5-1 | many | CASSWDRGEQFF | TGCGCCAGCAGCTGGGACAGGGGGGAGCAGTTCTTC
TRBJ1-1 | - | TRBV20-1 | - | CSAGEAGGTEAFF | TGCAGTGCTGGGGAGGCGGGGGGCACTGAAGCTTTCTTT
TRBJ1-1 | TRBD1 | TRBV7-8 | few | CASSLRDRVPEAFF | TGTGCCAGCAGCTTAAGGGACAGGGTCCCTGAAGCTTTCTTT
TRBJ2-1 | TRBD2 | TRBV7-8 | many | CASSMMAGASGGSYNEQFF | TGTGCCAGCAGCATGATGGCCGGGGCTAGCGGGGGCTCCTACAATGAGCAGTTCTTC
TRBJ2-2 | - | TRBV9 | few | CASSLTQGGPGELFF | TGTGCCAGCAGCTTAACTCAGGGGGGCCCCGGGGAGCTGTTTTTT
TRBJ2-1 | - | TRBV7-8 | many | CASSTSVTRWGYNEQFF | TGTGCCAGCAGCACCTCGGTCACTAGGTGGGGATACAATGAGCAGTTCTTC
TRBJ1-2 | - | TRBV2 | many | CASSPNPTGGVRGYTF | TGTGCCAGCAGCCCCAACCCGACGGGGGGCGTGCGGGGCTACACCTTC
TRBJ2-3 | - | TRBV4-3 | - | CASSRDWGTQYF | TGCGCCAGCAGCCGAGATTGGGGGACGCAGTATTTT
TRBJ2-7 | - | TRBV27 | - | CASSPFSGGTEQYF | TGTGCCAGCAGTCCCTTCTCGGGCGGGACAGAGCAGTACTTC
TRBJ1-2 | TRBD1 | TRBV5-1 | - | CASSSTGTGGGYTF | TGCGCCAGCAGCTCTACCGGGACAGGGGGAGGCTACACCTTC
TRBJ1-1 | - | TRBV11-3 | - | CASSFLVVGVNTEAFF | TGTGCCAGCAGCTTTTTGGTGGTTGGGGTGAACACTGAAGCTTTCTTT
TRBJ2-5 | TRBD2 | TRBV4-1 | - | CASSQAGLAVRETQYF | TGCGCCAGCAGCCAAGCGGGACTAGCGGTACGAGAGACCCAGTACTTC
TRBJ1-2 | - | TRBV6-2/TRBV6-3 | - | CASSYDTGTPRGGYTF | TGTGCCAGCAGTTACGATACCGGGACACCCAGGGGTGGCTACACCTTC
TRBJ2-1 | TRBD2 | TRBV6-5 | few | CASSSPTSGLYNEQFF | TGTGCCAGCAGTTCCCCCACTAGCGGCCTCTACAATGAGCAGTTCTTC
TRBJ2-3 | - | TRBV7-3 | - | CASSPPSYNEQYF | TGTGCCAGCAGCCCCCCGTCCTACAATGAGCAGTATTTT